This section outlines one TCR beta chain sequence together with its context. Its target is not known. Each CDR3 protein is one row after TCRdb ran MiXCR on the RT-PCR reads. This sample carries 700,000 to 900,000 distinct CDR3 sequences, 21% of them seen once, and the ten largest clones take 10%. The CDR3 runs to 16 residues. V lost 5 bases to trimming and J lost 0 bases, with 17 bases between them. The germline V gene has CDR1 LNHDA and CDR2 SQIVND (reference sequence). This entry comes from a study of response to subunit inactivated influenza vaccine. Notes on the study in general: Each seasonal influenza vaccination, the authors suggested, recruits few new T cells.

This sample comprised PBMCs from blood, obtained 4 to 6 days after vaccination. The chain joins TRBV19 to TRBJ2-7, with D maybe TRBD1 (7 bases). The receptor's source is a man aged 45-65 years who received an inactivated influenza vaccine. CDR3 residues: CASSGGGWVSSYEQYF. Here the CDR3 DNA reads TGTGCCAGTAGTGGAGGGGGCTGGGTCAGCTCCTACGAGCAGTACTTC.